These 28 T cell receptor beta chains were all obtained from the same sample, sequenced in a study of PD-1 blockade in classical Hodgkin lymphoma. The table came from immunoSEQ multiplex PCR; TCRdb's copy has only in-frame clones and leaves some out. The table shows tens of thousands of clones, with 70% to 90% occurring only once. Sample time point: cycle 4 day 1 (C4D1), after 5 to 7 weeks of nivolumab. Each and every patient relapsed after autologous stem cell transplantation, and patients got differing brentuximab vedotin exposure. The sequencing used peripheral blood mononuclear cells (PBMCs), collected before the fourth cycle of nivolumab. The receptor source for this set is a human donor with classical Hodgkin lymphoma.

The CDR3 DNA sequence: TGCAGCGCCGACGATCGGTACTTC. It is translated as CSADDRYF. The chain has TRBV29-1 and TRBJ2-7; D is undetermined. The CDR3 has 8 amino acids. V lost 7 bases to trimming and J lost 12 bases, with 10 bases between them. Germline V gives CDR1 SQVTM, CDR2 ANQGSEA.

This clone was detected once. The CDR3 here is CASSYFGASNQPQHF. The DNA for the CDR3 is TGTGCCAGCAGTTACTTTGGGGCTAGCAATCAGCCCCAGCATTTT. V gene TRBV6-6 combines with J gene TRBJ1-5; D might be TRBD1 (5 bases). V lost 1 base to trimming and J lost 0 bases, with 7 bases between them. This CDR3 has 15 residues. In germline, CDR1 is MNHNY, CDR2 SVGAGI (reference sequence).

J is TRBJ1-4 and V is TRBV7-9; 7 bases are a match to TRBD1. This CDR3 is built from 16 residues. The ends lost 6 bases at V and 0 bases at J; junction bases unmatched: 7. Germline values: CDR1 SEHNR, CDR2 FQNEAQ (reference sequence). This chain's CDR3 is CASSRGQFTTNEKLFF. The CDR3 DNA sequence: TGTGCCAGCAGTAGGGGACAGTTCACAACTAATGAAAAACTGTTTTTT.

V gene TRBV30 combines with J gene TRBJ2-2; D is uncertain. Per germline, CDR1 GTSNPN and CDR2 SVGIG (reference sequence). The CDR3 contains 13 residues. V was trimmed by 7 bases and J by 7 bases, leaving 16 bases between them. CDR3 in amino acids: CAYQSKGDGELFF. The CDR3 nucleotides read TGTGCCTATCAAAGTAAGGGTGACGGGGAGCTGTTTTTT. The full variable domain, its missing parts supplied by reference TRBV30 and TRBJ2-2, is SQTIHQWPATLVQPVGSPLSLECTVEGTSNPNLYWYRQAAGRGLQLLFYSVGIGQISSEVPQNLSASRPQDRQFILSSKKLLLSDSGFYLCAYQSKGDGELFFGEGSRLTVL.

The chain uses TRBV5-1 and TRBJ2-2; 8 bases align to TRBD1. This CDR3 has 18 residues. V shed 7 bases and J 1 base; nucleotides not matched to a gene: 15. Germline V gene data show CDR1 as SGHRS and CDR2 as YFSETQ. This CDR3 reads CASRGGQGAGVNTGELFF. As DNA, the CDR3 is TGCGCCAGCCGGGGAGGCCAGGGGGCAGGTGTGAACACCGGGGAGCTGTTTTTT.

The chain combines TRBV30 with TRBJ2-7; 7 positions match TRBD1. The V gene's germline CDR1 is GTSNPN and CDR2 SVGIG (reference sequence). The CDR3 loop spans 14 amino acids. V lost 5 bases, J lost 6 bases, and 13 bases stayed unmatched. The CDR3 DNA reads TGTGCCTGGGACTACGACAGGGCTAACGGCGAGCAGTACTTC. Translating gives CAWDYDRANGEQYF.

J is TRBJ2-7 and V is TRBV13; 7 positions agree with TRBD1. The V gene's germline CDR1 is PRHDT and CDR2 FYEKMQ (reference sequence). The CDR3 is 14 residues long. V was pared by 3 bases and J by 2 bases, with 4 bases of the junction left unmatched. The DNA of the CDR3 is TGTGCCAGCAGCTTCTACAGGGGAACCTACGAGCAGTACTTC. It yields the protein CASSFYRGTYEQYF.

The chain carries TRBV29-1 and TRBJ1-1, with TRBD1 as a possible D gene (6 bases). The CDR3 covers 13 residues. The germline V gene encodes CDR1 SQVTM and CDR2 ANQGSEA. The V gene lost 8 bases and the J gene lost 6 bases, with 19 bases spanning the gap. For the CDR3, the DNA is TGCAGCTTCCGGGCCTTACAGGGTTCTGAAGCTTTCTTT. Translated, it gives CSFRALQGSEAFF.

The chain recombines TRBV6-5 with TRBJ1-1; 7 bases map to TRBD1. With V trimmed by 4 bases and J by 2 bases, 4 bases remained unmatched. This CDR3 is built from 14 residues. Germline V gene sequence: CDR1 MNHEY, CDR2 SVGAGI. The CDR3 here is CASSLTGFNTEAFF. CDR3 coding DNA: TGTGCCAGCAGTTTGACAGGGTTTAACACTGAAGCTTTCTTT.

CDR3 amino acids: CASSPQGTGELFF. CDR3 sequence (DNA): TGTGCCAGCTCACCACAGGGAACCGGGGAGCTGTTTTTT. The chain is built from TRBV18 and TRBJ2-2, with D uncertain. This CDR3 spans 13 amino acids. Per the germline V gene, CDR1 is KGHSH and CDR2 is LQKENI. Between the trimmed V and J ends, which lost 1 base and 5 bases, there was a span of 5 bases.

In this sample, this clone turned up a few times. This same CDR3 is encoded by further DNA sequences in the sample. The rearrangement joins TRBV29-1 to TRBJ1-1, with D possibly TRBD1 on 5 matching bases. The CDR3 is made up of 13 amino acids. In germline, CDR1 is SQVTM, CDR2 ANQGSEA. V was clipped by 3 bases and J by 0 bases, with 8 bases between them. The CDR3 DNA reads as TGCAGCGTTGAGGGGGGACTGAACACTGAAGCTTTCTTT. Translated, it gives CSVEGGLNTEAFF. The whole variable domain, remainder taken from reference TRBV29-1 and TRBJ1-1, is SAVISQKPSRDICQRGTSLTIQCQVDSQVTMMFWYRQQPGQSLTLIATANQGSEATYESGFVIDKFPISRPNLTFSTLTVSNMSPEDSSIYLCSVEGGLNTEAFFGQGTRLTVV.

This chain uses TRBV9 with TRBJ2-1, with D unclear. The CDR3 extends over 13 amino acids. CDR1 and CDR2 (germline): SGDLS, YYNGEE. V was shortened by 3 bases and J by 3 bases, with 7 bases between the two germline ends. CDR3 DNA sequence: TGTGCCAGCAGCGGGGGAATCTACAATGAGCAGTTCTTC. The encoded protein is CASSGGIYNEQFF.

CDR3 nucleotides: TGCGCCAGCAGCCCCGGGGCAGGGTCGTACGAGCAGTACTTC. Residues: CASSPGAGSYEQYF. This sequence joins TRBV5-1 and TRBJ2-7, with D perhaps being TRBD1 or TRBD2 (5 bases each). The ends were cut back, 4 bases at V and 4 bases at J, with 15 bases in the middle. The CDR3 has 14 residues. Germline V gives CDR1 SGHRS, CDR2 YFSETQ.

Here the CDR3 DNA reads TGTGCCAGCTCACCGCAGGGGACGAACACTGAAGCTTTCTTT. It specifies CASSPQGTNTEAFF. The J gene is TRBJ1-1, the V gene TRBV18; D might be TRBD1 (6 bases). Trimming shortened V by 3 bases and J by 1 base, and 9 bases separated the two germline ends. The CDR3 has 14 amino acids. The germline gives CDR1 KGHSH, CDR2 LQKENI.

This clone was counted only a few times. The chain joins TRBV6-1 to TRBJ1-1, with a weak D call TRBD1 (5 bases). The germline gives CDR1 MNHNS, CDR2 SASEGT. The CDR3 is 14 residues long. V gave up 2 bases and J gave up 6 bases, with 13 bases separating them. The CDR3 sequence: CASSERGRAPEAFF. CDR3 bases: TGTGCCAGCAGTGAAAGGGGACGAGCTCCTGAAGCTTTCTTT.

V and J are TRBV28 and TRBJ1-5; perhaps TRBD1 as D (6 bases). Trimming pared 7 bases from V and 6 bases from J, leaving 19 bases between. The CDR3 is made up of 15 amino acids. CDR1 and CDR2 (germline): MDHEN, SYDVKM. The CDR3 DNA is TGTGCCAGCACCGAGACAAGCCTCAGGGGTCAGCCCCAGCATTTT. Translation gives CASTETSLRGQPQHF.

The CDR3 sequence is CASSLTNSNQPQHF. DNA of the CDR3: TGTGCCAGCAGCCTCACCAATAGCAATCAGCCCCAGCATTTT. This chain uses TRBV11-2 with TRBJ1-5; D is uncertain. The length of the CDR3 is 14 residues. Germline V gives CDR1 SGHAT, CDR2 FQNNGV. The V gene lost 5 bases and the J gene lost 0 bases, with 8 bases spanning the gap.

The chain couples TRBV28 to TRBJ2-7, with TRBD1 identical over 9 bases. Losses at the gene ends were 5 bases for V and 7 bases for J; bases not matched to a gene: 12. The CDR3 contains 15 residues. Germline-derived CDR1 and CDR2 are MDHEN and SYDVKM. The CDR3 sequence is CASSVSGTGTWEQYF. CDR3 nucleotide sequence: TGTGCCAGCAGTGTATCCGGGACAGGGACCTGGGAGCAGTACTTC.

This chain links TRBV7-8 with TRBJ2-7; 9 bases fit TRBD1. The CDR3 totals 16 residues. Germline-derived CDR1 and CDR2 are SGHVS and FQNEAQ. The junction had 9 bases not matched to a gene; V was cut back by 0 bases and J by 6 bases. The CDR3 loop is CASSLAPGQGEGEQYF. CDR3 in DNA: TGTGCCAGCAGCTTAGCGCCGGGACAGGGAGAGGGCGAGCAGTACTTC.

This sequence joins TRBV6-6 and TRBJ2-7; D call uncertain. The CDR3 consists of 12 residues. V was trimmed by 5 bases and J by 2 bases, leaving 7 bases between them. Germline lookup yields CDR1 MNHNY and CDR2 SVGAGI (reference sequence). The CDR3 here is CASSNRAYEQYF. CDR3 in DNA: TGTGCCAGCAGTAACAGAGCCTACGAGCAGTACTTC.

This chain uses TRBV18 with TRBJ1-1, with D perhaps matching TRBD1 (5 bases). V lost 3 bases to trimming and J lost 1 base, with 9 bases between them. The length of the CDR3 is 14 residues. Germline V lookup: CDR1 KGHSH, CDR2 LQKENI. The CDR3 here is CASSPLGANTEAFF. CDR3 DNA sequence: TGTGCCAGCTCACCTCTCGGGGCGAACACTGAAGCTTTCTTT.

For the CDR3, the DNA is TGTGCCATCAGTGAGTCGAGACTAGCGGGGGGGGTAGATACGCAGTATTTT. Translating it yields CAISESRLAGGVDTQYF. The rearrangement uses TRBV10-3 and TRBJ2-3, with 14 nucleotides matching TRBD2. Trimming at V came to 0 bases and at J to 5 bases, leaving 4 bases not matched to a gene. The germline V gene has CDR1 ENHRY and CDR2 SYGVKD. The CDR3 contains 17 residues.

The genes are TRBV5-1 and TRBJ1-1; D remains unclear. CDR3 length equals 14 residues. The V gene lost 5 bases and the J gene lost 2 bases, with 13 bases spanning the gap. From germline, CDR1 is SGHRS and CDR2 YFSETQ. CDR3 in amino acids: CASSIGVGNTEAFF. The CDR3 coding sequence is TGCGCCAGCAGTATCGGGGTGGGAAACACTGAAGCTTTCTTT. Using reference TRBV5-1 and TRBJ1-1 for the parts outside the CDR3, the full variable domain is KAGVTQTPRYLIKTRGQQVTLSCSPISGHRSVSWYQQTPGQGLQFLFEYFSETQRNKGNFPGRFSGRQFSNSRSEMNVSTLELGDSALYLCASSIGVGNTEAFFGQGTRLTVV.

V usage is TRBV5-4 and J usage is TRBJ1-2; 7 nucleotides agree with TRBD1. V was pared by 3 bases and J by 4 bases, with 15 bases of the junction left unmatched. CDR3 length equals 17 residues. Germline V gene lookup returns CDR1 SGHNT and CDR2 YYREEE (reference sequence). CDR3 in DNA: TGTGCCAGCAGCTCCTCTCTCTCTCACAGGGGCCCCTATGGCTACACCTTC. Its protein is CASSSSLSHRGPYGYTF.

V gene TRBV6-5 combines with J gene TRBJ2-7, with 11 bases that match TRBD2. The CDR3 extends over 15 amino acids. Germline CDR1 reads MNHEY; CDR2 reads SVGAGI. V dropped 6 bases and J dropped 0; count of bases not matched to a gene: 4. As DNA, the CDR3 is TGTGCCAGCAGCCCCGGGACTAGCGGCTCCTACGAGCAGTACTTC. It yields the protein CASSPGTSGSYEQYF.

The V call is TRBV6-6, the J call TRBJ1-6; 8 bases map to TRBD1. The CDR3 spans 14 residues. The trim removed 2 bases at V and 10 bases at J, leaving 4 bases unmatched. Germline CDR1 and CDR2: MNHNY and SVGAGI (reference sequence). The CDR3 sequence is CASSYKDRASPLHF. CDR3 coding DNA: TGTGCCAGCAGTTACAAGGACAGGGCATCACCCCTCCACTTT.

This clone was counted once. The rearrangement joins TRBV9 to TRBJ2-2, with D unclear. This CDR3 has 13 residues. Germline CDR1 SGDLS, CDR2 YYNGEE. V lost 6 bases and J 0 bases, leaving 6 bases between the germline ends. CDR3 region: CASTRTNTGELFF. The DNA of the CDR3 is TGTGCCAGCACTCGAACGAACACCGGGGAGCTGTTTTTT. Full variable domain (rest looked up from reference TRBV9 and TRBJ2-2): DSGVTQTPKHLITATGQRVTLRCSPRSGDLSVYWYQQSLDQGLQFLIQYYNGEERAKGNILERFSAQQFPDLHSELNLSSLELGDSALYFCASTRTNTGELFFGEGSRLTVL.

The chain employs TRBV5-1 and TRBJ1-1; 7 positions agree with TRBD1. The CDR3 extends over 14 amino acids. Trimming removed 5 bases from V and 5 bases from J; junction bases left unmatched: 9. Germline V lookup: CDR1 SGHRS, CDR2 YFSETQ. DNA for the CDR3: TGCGCCAGCAGTGGTCAGGGGGAAGGAACTGAAGCTTTCTTT. It yields the protein CASSGQGEGTEAFF. Full variable domain (rest looked up from reference TRBV5-1 and TRBJ1-1): KAGVTQTPRYLIKTRGQQVTLSCSPISGHRSVSWYQQTPGQGLQFLFEYFSETQRNKGNFPGRFSGRQFSNSRSEMNVSTLELGDSALYLCASSGQGEGTEAFFGQGTRLTVV.